This TCR beta chain was profiled in a study of cytomegalovirus exposure and HLA in healthy donors. Notes on the study in general: Researchers catalogued approximately 160 TCR beta chains as cytomegalovirus-associated. Confirmation in vitro established that three CMV-associated chains were specific for CMV antigens. An assumption of roughly uniform sequencing depth across donors underlay the presence/absence analyses. TCR beta V- and J-gene trimming, according to a later analysis, was linked to a missense DCLRE1C variant.

This clone was seen once. Its specificity is not known. The PCR employed 60 Vbeta primers together with 13 Jbeta primers. Sequencing was performed with immunoSEQ multiplex PCR; in TCRdb, only in-frame clones are kept and a portion is missing. The data show about 93,000 clones, approximately 60% seen once. The sample comprised PBMCs. This clonotype originated in a boy younger than 18 in good health and CMV-seropositive.

DNA of the CDR3: TGTGCCAGCAGCTTACAATTTAGCGCTAGCGGGAGCCACAATGAGCAGTTCTTC. This encodes CASSLQFSASGSHNEQFF. This chain uses TRBV13 with TRBJ2-1, with TRBD2 matching 10 bases. Trimming took 2 bases from V and 5 from J; bases not matched to a gene: 12. The CDR3 totals 18 residues. Germline values: CDR1 PRHDT, CDR2 FYEKMQ (reference sequence). Using reference TRBV13 and TRBJ2-1 for the parts outside the CDR3, the full variable domain is AAGVIQSPRHLIKEKRETATLKCYPIPRHDTVYWYQQGPGQDPQFLISFYEKMQSDKGSIPDRFSAQQFSDYHSELNMSSLELGDSALYFCASSLQFSASGSHNEQFFGPGTRLTVL.